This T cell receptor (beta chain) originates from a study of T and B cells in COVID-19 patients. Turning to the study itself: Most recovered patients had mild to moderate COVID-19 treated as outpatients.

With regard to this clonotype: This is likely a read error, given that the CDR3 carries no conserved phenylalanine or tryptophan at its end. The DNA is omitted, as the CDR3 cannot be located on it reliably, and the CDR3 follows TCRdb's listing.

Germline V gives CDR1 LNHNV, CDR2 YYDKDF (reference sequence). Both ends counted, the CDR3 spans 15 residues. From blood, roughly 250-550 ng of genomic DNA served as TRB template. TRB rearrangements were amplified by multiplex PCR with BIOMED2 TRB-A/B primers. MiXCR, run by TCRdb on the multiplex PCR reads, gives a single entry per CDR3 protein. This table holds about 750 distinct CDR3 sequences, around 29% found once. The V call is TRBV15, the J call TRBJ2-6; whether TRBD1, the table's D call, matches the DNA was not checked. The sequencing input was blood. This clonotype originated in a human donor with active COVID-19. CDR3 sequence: CATSRDSSGANVRTC.